Each of the 30 T cell receptor beta chains below was sequenced from the same sample in a study of blood T cell repertoires in COVID-19. Data came from immunoSEQ multiplex PCR; TCRdb stores just in-frame clones and leaves some out. The data show about 210,000 clones, 81% seen once. Sequenced input: PBMCs or T cells enriched from blood (not recorded which). The receptor source for this set is a woman between 50 and 59 years old with acute COVID-19.

The chain employs TRBV7-9 and TRBJ2-7; 11 bases fit TRBD1. The V segment lost 5 bases and the J segment 6 bases; nucleotides outside the gene matches: 6. Germline values: CDR1 SEHNR, CDR2 FQNEAQ (reference sequence). The CDR3 is made up of 14 amino acids. The CDR3 loop reads CASSHPGQGGEQYF. For the CDR3, the DNA is TGTGCCAGCAGCCATCCGGGACAGGGGGGCGAGCAGTACTTC.

V usage is TRBV4-3 and J usage is TRBJ1-2; no clear D. V shed 0 bases and J shed 4 bases, with 21 bases lying between them. Looked up from germline, CDR1 is LGHNA and CDR2 is YSLEER. This CDR3 is built from 18 residues. CDR3 loop: CASSQDHPAPRGSYGYTF. The CDR3 nucleotides read TGCGCCAGCAGCCAAGATCACCCGGCCCCCCGAGGGAGCTATGGCTACACCTTC.

The gene calls are TRBV7-2 and TRBJ2-7, with 10 bases lining up with TRBD2. The V and J ends lost 5 bases and 4 bases, in that order; junction bases with no gene match: 8. The germline CDR1 and CDR2 sequences are SGHTA and FQGNSA. This CDR3 has 15 amino acids. The CDR3 region has the DNA TGTGCCAGCAGCCTACAAAGCGGGGGGGTGTACGAGCAGTACTTC. Protein: CASSLQSGGVYEQYF.

This clone turned up a few times. CDR3 residues: CASSTLAGGGEQYF. CDR3 DNA sequence: TGTGCCAGTAGTACCCTAGCGGGAGGAGGTGAGCAGTACTTC. The chain joins TRBV19 to TRBJ2-7, with TRBD2 identical over 11 bases. The CDR3 contains 14 residues. The junction had 6 bases not matched to a gene; V was cut back by 4 bases and J by 7 bases. The germline gives CDR1 LNHDA, CDR2 SQIVND (reference sequence).

Notes on this clone: A much larger clone lies a single base off, so this may be a read error. The sample contains more than one DNA sequence encoding this CDR3. CDR3 DNA sequence: TGTGCCAGCAGCATTAACTATGGCTACACCTTC. This gives the protein CASSINYGYTF. The rearrangement links TRBV28 to TRBJ1-2; D ambiguous. The CDR3 has 11 amino acids. Trimming stripped 6 bases from V and 1 base from J, with 3 bases between. Germline V gene lookup returns CDR1 MDHEN and CDR2 SYDVKM.

The chain recombines TRBV27 with TRBJ2-1; D is perhaps TRBD2 (5 bases). The CDR3 extends over 15 amino acids. Germline CDR1 and CDR2: MNHEY and SMNVEV (reference sequence). V lost 10 bases, J lost 0 bases, and 16 bases lay in between. CDR3 nucleotide sequence: TGTGCCACCCGTGAGGACTTCGGCTCCTACAATGAGCAGTTCTTC. As protein: CATREDFGSYNEQFF.

The rearrangement links TRBV6-6 to TRBJ1-1; no clear D gene. This CDR3 spans 16 amino acids. V lost 0 bases and J 5 bases, leaving 16 bases between the germline ends. Germline lookup yields CDR1 MNHNY and CDR2 SVGAGI (reference sequence). CDR3 loop: CASSYSWETKRTEAFF. The CDR3 DNA reads as TGTGCCAGCAGTTACTCGTGGGAGACTAAGAGAACTGAAGCTTTCTTT.

The J gene is TRBJ1-4, the V gene TRBV7-9, with D perhaps matching TRBD1 (5 bases). Germline loops: CDR1 SEHNR, CDR2 FQNEAQ (reference sequence). This CDR3 is 15 amino acids long. Trimming removed 4 bases from V and 7 bases from J, with 16 bases in between. The CDR3 loop is CASSSRGKGGEKLFF. CDR3 nucleotides: TGTGCCAGCAGCTCGCGGGGGAAGGGAGGTGAAAAACTGTTTTTT.

This clone was counted a few times. As DNA, the CDR3 is TGTGCCAGCAGTGAAGGGACAGGGGGCTTTTACGAGCAGTACTTC. The encoded protein is CASSEGTGGFYEQYF. The chain recombines TRBV6-1 with TRBJ2-7, with 11 bases identical to TRBD1. Germline CDR1 reads MNHNS; CDR2 reads SASEGT. The CDR3 loop spans 15 amino acids. Trimming at V came to 1 base and at J to 4 bases, leaving 3 bases not matched to a gene.

Concerning this clone: The sample carries other DNA sequences with the same CDR3. The chain recombines TRBV27 with TRBJ1-2; 8 positions match TRBD1. Trimming removed 4 bases from V and 2 bases from J; junction bases left unmatched: 3. The CDR3 runs to 14 residues. CDR1 MNHEY and CDR2 SMNVEV come from the germline V gene (reference sequence). As DNA, the CDR3 is TGTGCCAGCAGTTCAGGACAGGGCAACTATGGCTACACCTTC. Its translation: CASSSGQGNYGYTF.

The chain combines TRBV3-1 (or the pseudogene TRBV3-2) with TRBJ1-3, with TRBD1 matching 7 bases. With 1 base clipped from V and 0 bases from J, the junction kept 3 bases outside the gene matches. The CDR3 sequence is 16 residues long. Per germline, CDR1 LGHDT and CDR2 YNNKEL (reference sequence). CDR3 region: CASSQVGQISGNTIYF. The CDR3 DNA follows: TGTGCCAGCAGCCAAGTGGGACAGATCTCTGGAAACACCATATATTTT.

The genes are TRBV7-2 and TRBJ2-7, with 8 bases identical to TRBD2. The ends lost 5 bases at V and 6 bases at J; junction bases unmatched: 12. CDR3 length: 15 amino acids. Germline-derived CDR1 and CDR2 are SGHTA and FQGNSA. This CDR3 reads CASSTDGTRISEQYF. CDR3 bases: TGTGCCAGCAGCACCGACGGGACTAGGATTAGCGAGCAGTACTTC.

The chain uses TRBV6-2 or TRBV6-3 and TRBJ1-5; TRBD1 matches 10 bases. The germline V gene has CDR1 MNHEY and CDR2 SVGEGT. There are 14 residues in the CDR3. The ends lost 4 bases at V and 6 bases at J; junction bases unmatched: 3. The DNA for the CDR3 is TGTGCCAGCAGTTCGGGACAGGGGATTCAGCCCCAGCATTTT. Protein product: CASSSGQGIQPQHF.

The chain uses TRBV3-1 (or the pseudogene TRBV3-2) and TRBJ2-1; a possible D gene is TRBD2 (6 bases). The CDR3 sequence is 15 residues long. V lost 4 bases and J lost 8, with 18 bases in between. Germline values: CDR1 LGHDT, CDR2 YNNKEL (reference sequence). The CDR3 DNA is TGTGCCAGCAGCCCTTTGAAGAGCTGGGGGGATGAGCAGTTCTTC. This codes for CASSPLKSWGDEQFF.

This clone was seen just once. V gene TRBV7-9 combines with J gene TRBJ2-1; 13 bases map to TRBD2. The CDR3 extends over 16 amino acids. Germline V CDR1 and CDR2: SEHNR, FQNEAQ (reference sequence). Trimming cost V 5 bases and J 7 bases; bases outside gene matches: 8. The CDR3 region has the DNA TGTGCCAGCAGCCCTCGGACTAGCGGGAGTAGGAATGAGCAGTTCTTC. It codes for CASSPRTSGSRNEQFF.

The gene calls are TRBV7-8 and TRBJ1-4; D is unclear. CDR3 size: 15 residues. Trimming removed 7 bases from V and 0 bases from J, with 12 bases in between. Per germline, CDR1 SGHVS and CDR2 FQNEAQ. CDR3 DNA sequence: TGTGCCAGCACCCCAGACGGGGCAACTAATGAAAAACTGTTTTTT. Translating it yields CASTPDGATNEKLFF.

There are a few counts of this clone. The gene calls are TRBV7-2 and TRBJ1-5; D unclear. The CDR3 contains 15 residues. Trimming took 2 bases from V and 0 from J, leaving 8 bases between them. Germline loops: CDR1 SGHTA, CDR2 FQGNSA. As DNA, the CDR3 is TGTGCCAGCAGCTTATTCAGTTATAGCAATCAGCCCCAGCATTTT. This translates into CASSLFSYSNQPQHF.

The chain couples TRBV23-1 to TRBJ2-7; unclear D gene. TRBV23-1 is an open reading frame whose function is uncertain. The V and J ends lost 8 bases and 0 bases respectively, with 11 bases between them. The CDR3 is 13 amino acids. The CDR3 region has the DNA TGCGCCAGCCACACCAGATACTCCTACGAGCAGTACTTC. Its protein is CASHTRYSYEQYF.

The rearrangement joins TRBV19 to TRBJ1-3, with no clear D. This CDR3 is built from 16 residues. The germline V and J ends were trimmed by 2 bases and 0 bases, with 11 bases remaining between them. Germline V gene lookup returns CDR1 LNHDA and CDR2 SQIVND (reference sequence). The CDR3 is CASSIWATSSGNTIYF. In DNA, the CDR3 is TGTGCCAGTAGTATATGGGCTACGAGCTCTGGAAACACCATATATTTT.

V usage is TRBV18 and J usage is TRBJ1-4; TRBD1 matches at 7 bases. This CDR3 has 12 residues. Germline trimming cut 3 bases from V and 8 bases from J; bases unmatched to any gene: 0. Germline values: CDR1 KGHSH, CDR2 LQKENI. The CDR3 reads CASSPDREKLFF. The CDR3, as DNA: TGTGCCAGCTCACCGGACAGGGAAAAACTGTTTTTT.

J is TRBJ2-3 and V is TRBV19, with 9 bases fitting TRBD2. V lost 5 bases, J lost 11 bases, and 14 bases stayed unmatched. Germline V gives CDR1 LNHDA, CDR2 SQIVND (reference sequence). This CDR3 has 15 residues. The CDR3: CASSGPAGGRGGQYF. For the CDR3, the DNA is TGTGCCAGTAGTGGGCCAGCGGGGGGCCGGGGAGGGCAGTATTTT.

V is TRBV24-1 and J is TRBJ2-1; 11 bases agree with TRBD2. V shed 10 bases, J shed 2 bases, and the junction held 3 bases outside the gene matches. This CDR3 comprises 14 residues. Germline-derived CDR1 and CDR2 are KGHDR and SFDVKD. CDR3 amino acids: CATMTSGTYNEQFF. CDR3 nucleotides: TGTGCCACAATGACTAGCGGGACCTACAATGAGCAGTTCTTC.

The gene calls are TRBV5-1 and TRBJ2-3; 13 bases line up with TRBD2. V lost 2 bases, J lost 0 bases, and 12 bases stayed unmatched. Germline V gene lookup returns CDR1 SGHRS and CDR2 YFSETQ. The CDR3 has 20 residues. The CDR3 is CASSFIRTSGGLTSTDTQYF. The CDR3 DNA sequence: TGCGCCAGCAGCTTTATTCGGACTAGCGGGGGCCTAACTAGCACAGATACGCAGTATTTT.

The V gene is TRBV30, the J gene TRBJ1-1, with D possibly being TRBD1 (6 bases). Germline V gene sequence: CDR1 GTSNPN, CDR2 SVGIG (reference sequence). This CDR3 is 13 amino acids long. The V and J ends lost 3 bases and 0 bases respectively, with 8 bases between them. The CDR3 region is CAWSQGLNTEAFF. CDR3 coding DNA: TGTGCCTGGAGCCAGGGGTTGAACACTGAAGCTTTCTTT. The variable domain in full, completed from reference TRBV30 and TRBJ1-1, reads SQTIHQWPATLVQPVGSPLSLECTVEGTSNPNLYWYRQAAGRGLQLLFYSVGIGQISSEVPQNLSASRPQDRQFILSSKKLLLSDSGFYLCAWSQGLNTEAFFGQGTRLTVV.

The J gene is TRBJ2-7, the V gene TRBV7-3; D is unclear. Germline V gene data show CDR1 as SGHTA and CDR2 as FQGTGA. The V and J ends lost 4 bases and 6 bases respectively, with 13 bases between them. CDR3 length: 13 residues. CDR3 in amino acids: CASSSTEVGEQYF. CDR3 DNA sequence: TGTGCCAGCAGCTCCACAGAAGTTGGCGAGCAGTACTTC.

The rearrangement uses TRBV30 and TRBJ2-7, with 7 bases that match TRBD2. The CDR3 runs 15 residues. V was pared by 3 bases and J by 9 bases, with 17 bases of the junction left unmatched. The V gene's germline CDR1 is GTSNPN and CDR2 SVGIG (reference sequence). The CDR3, as DNA: TGTGCCTGGAGACCTGGACTAGGAGGTGGTGGCGGGCAGTACTTC. This encodes CAWRPGLGGGGGQYF.

The chain is built from TRBV6-5 and TRBJ2-1; 7 nucleotides align to TRBD1. Looked up from germline, CDR1 is MNHEY and CDR2 is SVGAGI. J was trimmed by 6 bases and V by 5 bases; bases with no gene match: 4. The CDR3 consists of 13 residues. This chain's CDR3 is CASSNRQGNEQFF. In DNA form, the CDR3 reads TGTGCCAGCAGTAACCGACAGGGCAATGAGCAGTTCTTC.

The chain joins TRBV7-9 to TRBJ2-5, with a weak D call TRBD2 (6 bases). Germline V lookup: CDR1 SEHNR, CDR2 FQNEAQ (reference sequence). The V gene lost 7 bases and the J gene lost 5 bases, with 17 bases spanning the gap. The CDR3 loop spans 14 amino acids. The CDR3 bases are TGTGCCAGCATTATGCGGGGCGCGGGGGAGACCCAGTACTTC. Protein sequence: CASIMRGAGETQYF.

The chain couples TRBV7-8 to TRBJ1-5; no clear D gene. Trimming shortened V by 2 bases and J by 6 bases, and 8 bases separated the two germline ends. Per germline, CDR1 SGHVS and CDR2 FQNEAQ. This CDR3 comprises 13 residues. CDR3 coding DNA: TGTGCCAGCAGCTTAATAGGCGGTCAGCCCCAGCATTTT. Residues: CASSLIGGQPQHF.

The chain has TRBV9 and TRBJ1-2; D is perhaps TRBD1 (6 bases). Per the germline V gene, CDR1 is SGDLS and CDR2 is YYNGEE. Trimming left V 1 base short and J 2 bases short, with 6 bases between. CDR3 length: 13 residues. The CDR3 loop reads CASSVQGNYGYTF. In DNA, the CDR3 is TGTGCCAGCAGCGTACAGGGGAACTATGGCTACACCTTC.